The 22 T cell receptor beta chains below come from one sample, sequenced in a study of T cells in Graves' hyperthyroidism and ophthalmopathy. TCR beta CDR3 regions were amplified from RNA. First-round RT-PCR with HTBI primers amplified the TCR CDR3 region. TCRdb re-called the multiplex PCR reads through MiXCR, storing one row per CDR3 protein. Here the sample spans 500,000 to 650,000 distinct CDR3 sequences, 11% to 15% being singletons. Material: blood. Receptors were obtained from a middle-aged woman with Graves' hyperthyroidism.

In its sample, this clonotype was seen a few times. The CDR3 DNA is TGCGCCACCGGACAGGGGGCTAGGTCACCCCTCCACTTT. As protein: CATGQGARSPLHF. The J gene is TRBJ1-6, the V gene TRBV10-2; 11 positions agree with TRBD1. The germline gives CDR1 WSHSY, CDR2 SAAADI. V lost 10 bases and J lost 10; bases outside the gene matches: 6. The CDR3 spans 13 residues.

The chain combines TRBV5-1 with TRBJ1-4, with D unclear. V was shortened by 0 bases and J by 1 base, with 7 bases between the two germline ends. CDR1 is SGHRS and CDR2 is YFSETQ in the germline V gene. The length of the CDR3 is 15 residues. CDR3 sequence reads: CASSLGSGTNEKLFF. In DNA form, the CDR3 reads TGCGCCAGCAGCTTGGGATCGGGAACTAATGAAAAACTGTTTTTT.

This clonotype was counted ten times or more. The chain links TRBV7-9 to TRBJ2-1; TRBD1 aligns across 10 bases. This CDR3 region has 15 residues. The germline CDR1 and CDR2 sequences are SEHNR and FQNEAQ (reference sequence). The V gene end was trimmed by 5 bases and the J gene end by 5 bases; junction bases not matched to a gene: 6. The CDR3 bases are TGTGCCAGCAGCCCGGGGACAGGGGTTGACAATGAGCAGTTCTTC. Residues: CASSPGTGVDNEQFF.

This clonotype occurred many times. The CDR3 spells CASSGDRSNEQFF. The CDR3 DNA reads TGTGCCAGCAGTGGGGACAGGAGCAATGAGCAGTTCTTC. This chain connects TRBV2 to TRBJ2-1, with 8 bases lining up with TRBD1. Unmatched junction bases numbered 2, after V lost 4 bases and J lost 6 bases. Looked up from germline, CDR1 is SNHLY and CDR2 is FYNNEI. This CDR3 is 13 amino acids long.

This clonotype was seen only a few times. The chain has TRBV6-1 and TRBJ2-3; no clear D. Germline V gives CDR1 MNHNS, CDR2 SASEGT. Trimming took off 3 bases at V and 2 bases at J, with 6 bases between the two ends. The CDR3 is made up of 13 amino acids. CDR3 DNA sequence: TGTGCCAGCAGTGAGGTACTCACAGATACGCAGTATTTT. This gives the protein CASSEVLTDTQYF.

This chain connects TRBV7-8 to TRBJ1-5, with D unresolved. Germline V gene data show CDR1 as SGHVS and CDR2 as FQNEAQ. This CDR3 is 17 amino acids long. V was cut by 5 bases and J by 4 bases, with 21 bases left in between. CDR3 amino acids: CASSHGWGMGSNQPQHF. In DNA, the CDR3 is TGTGCCAGCAGCCACGGTTGGGGAATGGGGTCAAATCAGCCCCAGCATTTT. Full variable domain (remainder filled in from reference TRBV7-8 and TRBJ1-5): GAGVSQSPRYKVAKRGQDVALRCDPISGHVSLFWYQQALGQGPEFLTYFQNEAQLDKSGLPSDRFFAERPEGSVSTLKIQRTQQEDSAVYLCASSHGWGMGSNQPQHFGDGTRLSIL.

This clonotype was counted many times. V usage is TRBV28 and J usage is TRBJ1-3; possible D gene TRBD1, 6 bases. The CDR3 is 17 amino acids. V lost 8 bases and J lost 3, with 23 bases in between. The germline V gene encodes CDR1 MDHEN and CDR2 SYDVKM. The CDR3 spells CASAASYLGGGGNTIYF. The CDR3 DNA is TGTGCCAGCGCAGCCTCCTACCTTGGGGGCGGTGGAAACACCATATATTTT.

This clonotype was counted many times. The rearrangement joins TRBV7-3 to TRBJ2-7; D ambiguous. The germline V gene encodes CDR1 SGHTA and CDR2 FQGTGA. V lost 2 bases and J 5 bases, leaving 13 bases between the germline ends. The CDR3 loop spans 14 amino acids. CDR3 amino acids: CASSLLTAPDEQYF. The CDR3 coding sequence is TGTGCCAGCAGCTTACTCACCGCCCCAGACGAGCAGTACTTC.

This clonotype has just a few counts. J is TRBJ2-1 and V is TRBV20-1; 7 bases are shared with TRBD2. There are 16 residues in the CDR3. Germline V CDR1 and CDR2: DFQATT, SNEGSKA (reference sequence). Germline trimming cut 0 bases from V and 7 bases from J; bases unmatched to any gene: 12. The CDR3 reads CSARDTSSLAANEQFF. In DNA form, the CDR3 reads TGCAGTGCTAGAGATACGAGTAGTCTAGCGGCTAATGAGCAGTTCTTC.

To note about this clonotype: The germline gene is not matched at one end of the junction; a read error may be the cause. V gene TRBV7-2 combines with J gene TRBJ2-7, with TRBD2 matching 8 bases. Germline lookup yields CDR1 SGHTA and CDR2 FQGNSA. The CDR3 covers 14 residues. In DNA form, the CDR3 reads TGTGTCAGCTCCGGGGGGGGCTCCTCCTACGAGCAGTACTTC. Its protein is CVSSGGGSSYEQYF.

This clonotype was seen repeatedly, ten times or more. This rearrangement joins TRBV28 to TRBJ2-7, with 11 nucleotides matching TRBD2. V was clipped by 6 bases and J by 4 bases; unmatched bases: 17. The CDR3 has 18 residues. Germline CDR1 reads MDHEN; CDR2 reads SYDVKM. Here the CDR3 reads CASRSLAGASPQLYEQYF. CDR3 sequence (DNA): TGTGCCAGCAGGTCACTAGCGGGAGCGTCTCCCCAATTGTACGAGCAGTACTTC.

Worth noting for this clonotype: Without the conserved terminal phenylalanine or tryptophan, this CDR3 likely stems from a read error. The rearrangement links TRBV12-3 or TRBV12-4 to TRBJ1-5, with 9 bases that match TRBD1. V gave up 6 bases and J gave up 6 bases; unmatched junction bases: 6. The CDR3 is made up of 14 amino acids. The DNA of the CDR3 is TGTGCCAGCAGCAACGACAGGGGGGCTCAGCCCCAGCATCTT. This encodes CASSNDRGAQPQHL.

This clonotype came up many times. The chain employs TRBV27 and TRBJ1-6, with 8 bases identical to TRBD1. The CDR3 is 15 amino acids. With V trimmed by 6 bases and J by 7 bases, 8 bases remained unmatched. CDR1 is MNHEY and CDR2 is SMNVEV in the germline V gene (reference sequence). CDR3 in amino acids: CASRRSGTGNSPLHF. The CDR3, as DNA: TGTGCCAGCAGAAGGTCTGGGACAGGCAATTCACCCCTCCACTTT.

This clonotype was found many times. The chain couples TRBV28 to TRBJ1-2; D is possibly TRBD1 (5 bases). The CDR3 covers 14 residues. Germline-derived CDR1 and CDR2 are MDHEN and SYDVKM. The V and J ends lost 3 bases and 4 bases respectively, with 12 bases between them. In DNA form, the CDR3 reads TGTGCCAGCAGTTTCGGAGACAGTGGCTATGGCTACACCTTC. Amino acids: CASSFGDSGYGYTF.

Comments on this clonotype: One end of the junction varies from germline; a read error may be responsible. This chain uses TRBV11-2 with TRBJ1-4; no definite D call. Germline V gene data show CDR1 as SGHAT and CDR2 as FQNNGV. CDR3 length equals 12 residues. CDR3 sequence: CASSFTSEKLFF. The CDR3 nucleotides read TGTGCCAGCAGCTTTACTAGTGAAAAACTGTTTTTT.

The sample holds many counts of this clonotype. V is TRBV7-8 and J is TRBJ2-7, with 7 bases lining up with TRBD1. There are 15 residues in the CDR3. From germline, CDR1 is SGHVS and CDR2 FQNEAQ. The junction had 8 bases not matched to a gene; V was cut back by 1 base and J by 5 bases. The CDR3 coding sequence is TGTGCCAGCAGCTTAGTTGAAGGGGGCTGGCACGAGCAGTACTTC. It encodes CASSLVEGGWHEQYF.

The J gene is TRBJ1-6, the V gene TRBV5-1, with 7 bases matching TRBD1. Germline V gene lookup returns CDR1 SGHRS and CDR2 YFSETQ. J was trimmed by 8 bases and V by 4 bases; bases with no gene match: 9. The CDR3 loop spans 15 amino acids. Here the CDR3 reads CASSATTGSDSPLHF. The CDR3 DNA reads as TGCGCCAGCAGCGCCACGACAGGGTCTGATTCACCCCTCCACTTT.

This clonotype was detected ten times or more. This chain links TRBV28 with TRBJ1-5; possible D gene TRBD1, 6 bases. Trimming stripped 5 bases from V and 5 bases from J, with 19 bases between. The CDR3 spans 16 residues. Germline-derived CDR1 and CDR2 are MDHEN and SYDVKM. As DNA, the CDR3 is TGTGCCAGCAGTCTTCGACAGGCTCAGAGGGATCAGCCCCAGCATTTT. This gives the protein CASSLRQAQRDQPQHF.

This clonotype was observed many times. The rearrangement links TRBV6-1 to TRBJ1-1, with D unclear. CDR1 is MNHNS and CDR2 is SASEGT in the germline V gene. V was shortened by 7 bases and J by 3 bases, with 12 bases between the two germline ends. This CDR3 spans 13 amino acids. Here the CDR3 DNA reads TGTGCCAGCAAACGACGCTTGGACACTGAAGCTTTCTTT. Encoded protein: CASKRRLDTEAFF.

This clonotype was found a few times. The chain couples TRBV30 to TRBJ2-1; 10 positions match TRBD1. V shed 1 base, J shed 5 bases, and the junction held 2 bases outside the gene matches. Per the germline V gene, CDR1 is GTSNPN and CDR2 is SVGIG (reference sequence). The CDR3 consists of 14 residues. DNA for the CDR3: TGTGCCTGGAGTGGAGGGACAGGGGACAATGAGCAGTTCTTC. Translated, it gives CAWSGGTGDNEQFF.

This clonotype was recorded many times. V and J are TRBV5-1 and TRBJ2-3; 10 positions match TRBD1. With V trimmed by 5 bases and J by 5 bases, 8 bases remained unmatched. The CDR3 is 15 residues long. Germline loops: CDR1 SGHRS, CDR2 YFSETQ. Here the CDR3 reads CASSSGTGVGDTQYF. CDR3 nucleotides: TGCGCCAGCAGTTCCGGGACAGGGGTCGGAGATACGCAGTATTTT. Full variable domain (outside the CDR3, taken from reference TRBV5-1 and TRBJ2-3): KAGVTQTPRYLIKTRGQQVTLSCSPISGHRSVSWYQQTPGQGLQFLFEYFSETQRNKGNFPGRFSGRQFSNSRSEMNVSTLELGDSALYLCASSSGTGVGDTQYFGPGTRLTVL.

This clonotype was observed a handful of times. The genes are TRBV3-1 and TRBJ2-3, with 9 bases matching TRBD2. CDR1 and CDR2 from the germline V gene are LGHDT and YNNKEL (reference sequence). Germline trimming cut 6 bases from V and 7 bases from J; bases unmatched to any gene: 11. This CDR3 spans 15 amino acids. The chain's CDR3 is CASSRLAASGNTQYF. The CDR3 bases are TGTGCCAGCAGTCGACTAGCGGCCTCCGGGAATACGCAGTATTTT.